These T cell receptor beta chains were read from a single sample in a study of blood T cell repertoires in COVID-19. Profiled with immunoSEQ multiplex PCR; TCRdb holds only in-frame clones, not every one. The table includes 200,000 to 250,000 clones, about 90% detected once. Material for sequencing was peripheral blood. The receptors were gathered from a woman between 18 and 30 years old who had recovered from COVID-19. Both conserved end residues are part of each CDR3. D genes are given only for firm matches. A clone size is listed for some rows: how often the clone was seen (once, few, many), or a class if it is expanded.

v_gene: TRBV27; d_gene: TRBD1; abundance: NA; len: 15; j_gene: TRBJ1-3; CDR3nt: TGTGCCAGCACCACCTACAGGGGTTCTGGAAACACCATATATTTT; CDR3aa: CASTTYRGSGNTIYF
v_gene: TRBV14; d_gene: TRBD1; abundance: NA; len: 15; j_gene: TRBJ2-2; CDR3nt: TGTGCCAGCAGCTTTCCGGGACAGGGGGCCGGGGAGCTGTTTTTT; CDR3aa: CASSFPGQGAGELFF
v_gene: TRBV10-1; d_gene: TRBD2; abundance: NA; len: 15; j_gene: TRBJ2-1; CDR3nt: TGCGCCAGCAGTGACCCGGGACTAGCGGGAGCCGTACAGTTCTTC; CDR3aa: CASSDPGLAGAVQFF
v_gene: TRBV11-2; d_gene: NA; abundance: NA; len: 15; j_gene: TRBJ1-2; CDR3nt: TGTGCCAGCAGCTTAAATTCGGGAGCTAACTATGGCTACACCTTC; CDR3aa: CASSLNSGANYGYTF
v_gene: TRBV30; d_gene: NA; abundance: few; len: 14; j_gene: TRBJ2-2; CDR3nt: TGTGCCTGGAATCGTGTTAGCCCGGCCGGGGAGCTGTTTTTT; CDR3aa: CAWNRVSPAGELFF
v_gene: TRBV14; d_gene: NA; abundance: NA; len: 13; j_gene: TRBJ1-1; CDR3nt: TGTGCCAGCAGCCAGGCCCCGGGTGGAGAAGCTTTCTTT; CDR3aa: CASSQAPGGEAFF
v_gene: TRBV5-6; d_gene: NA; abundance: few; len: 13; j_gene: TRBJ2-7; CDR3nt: TGTGCCAGCAGCTATGGACAGTCCTACGAGCAGTACTTC; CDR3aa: CASSYGQSYEQYF
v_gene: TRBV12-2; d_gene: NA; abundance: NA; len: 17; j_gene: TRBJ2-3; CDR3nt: TGTGCAAGTCGCTTAAGCCCACCCCCATCTCGTCCAGATACGCAGTATTTT; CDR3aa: CASRLSPPPSRPDTQYF
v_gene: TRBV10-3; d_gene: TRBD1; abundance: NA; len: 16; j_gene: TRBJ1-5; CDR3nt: TGTGCCATCAGTGAGGGGGACAGGGCGGTCAATCAGCCCCAGCATTTT; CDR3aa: CAISEGDRAVNQPQHF
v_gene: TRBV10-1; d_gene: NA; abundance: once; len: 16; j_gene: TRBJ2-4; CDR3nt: TGCGCCAGCAGTGAAGACCCAGGTCTGGCCAAAAACATTCAGTACTTC; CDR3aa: CASSEDPGLAKNIQYF
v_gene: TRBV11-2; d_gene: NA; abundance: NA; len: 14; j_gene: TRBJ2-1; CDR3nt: TGTGCCAGCAGCTTAGCGGGAGTCTCCAATGAGCAGTTCTTC; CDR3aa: CASSLAGVSNEQFF
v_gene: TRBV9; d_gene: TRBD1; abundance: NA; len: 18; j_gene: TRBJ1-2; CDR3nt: TGTGCCAGCAGCGTAGCGAAGATACCGGGACAGCAACCCTATGGCTACACCTTC; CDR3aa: CASSVAKIPGQQPYGYTF
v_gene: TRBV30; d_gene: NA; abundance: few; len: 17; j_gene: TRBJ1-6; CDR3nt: TGTGCCTGGAGTGTATCCGGACTCCGCTCCTATAATTCACCCCTCCACTTT; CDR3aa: CAWSVSGLRSYNSPLHF
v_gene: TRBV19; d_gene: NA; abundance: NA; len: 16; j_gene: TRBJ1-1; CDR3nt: TGTGCCAGTAGTCCCCTACAGGGCTTCATGAACACTGAAGCTTTCTTT; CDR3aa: CASSPLQGFMNTEAFF
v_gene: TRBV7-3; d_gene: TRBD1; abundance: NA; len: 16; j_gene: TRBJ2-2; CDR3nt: TGTGCCAGCAGCTCAGGACAGGGGGCGATCACCGGGGAGCTGTTTTTT; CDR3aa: CASSSGQGAITGELFF
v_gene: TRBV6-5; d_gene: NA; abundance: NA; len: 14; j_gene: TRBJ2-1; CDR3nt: TGTGCCAGCAGTACGGGACTGACCTACAATGAGCAGTTCTTC; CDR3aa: CASSTGLTYNEQFF
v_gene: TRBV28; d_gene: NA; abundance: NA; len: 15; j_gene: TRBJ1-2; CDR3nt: TGTGCCAGCAGTTCGGGGGGGGAAGCCAACTATGGCTACACCTTC; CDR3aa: CASSSGGEANYGYTF
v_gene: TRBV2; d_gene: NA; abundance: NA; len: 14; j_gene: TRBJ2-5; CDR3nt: TGTGCCGTGGACGGGAGATTAGGGCAAGAGACCCAGTACTTC; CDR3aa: CAVDGRLGQETQYF
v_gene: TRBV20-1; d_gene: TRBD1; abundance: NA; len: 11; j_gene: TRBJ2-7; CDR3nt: TGCAGTGGCGGGACAGGGTACGAGCAGTACTTC; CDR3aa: CSGGTGYEQYF
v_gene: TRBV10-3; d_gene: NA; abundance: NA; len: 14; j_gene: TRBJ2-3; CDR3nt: TGTGCCATCAGTCAACAGGGTAGCACAGATACGCAGTATTTT; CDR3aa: CAISQQGSTDTQYF
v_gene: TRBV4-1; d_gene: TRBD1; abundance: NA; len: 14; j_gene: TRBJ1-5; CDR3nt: TGCGCCAGCAGCCAAGGGACAGGGAGTCAGCCCCAGCATTTT; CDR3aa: CASSQGTGSQPQHF
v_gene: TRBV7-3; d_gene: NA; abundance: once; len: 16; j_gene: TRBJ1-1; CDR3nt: TGTGCCAGCAGCTTACATAGTGGGGAGGTCGGCACTGAAGCTTTCTTT; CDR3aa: CASSLHSGEVGTEAFF
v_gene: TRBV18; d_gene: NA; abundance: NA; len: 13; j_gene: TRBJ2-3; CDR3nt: TGTGCCAGCTCACCAGGCTTCGCAGATACGCAGTATTTT; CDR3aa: CASSPGFADTQYF
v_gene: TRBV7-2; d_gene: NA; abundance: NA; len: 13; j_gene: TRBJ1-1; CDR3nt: TGTGCCAGCAGCTTTTACAGGGAAGCGGAAGCTTTCTTT; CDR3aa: CASSFYREAEAFF
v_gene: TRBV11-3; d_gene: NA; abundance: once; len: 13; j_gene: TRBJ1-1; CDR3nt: TGTGCCAGCAGCCGAGGCATGAACACTGAAGCTTTCTTT; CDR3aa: CASSRGMNTEAFF
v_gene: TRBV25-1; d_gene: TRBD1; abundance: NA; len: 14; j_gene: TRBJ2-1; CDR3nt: TGTGCCAGCAGTCGGACAGGCACCTACAATGAGCAGTTCTTC; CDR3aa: CASSRTGTYNEQFF
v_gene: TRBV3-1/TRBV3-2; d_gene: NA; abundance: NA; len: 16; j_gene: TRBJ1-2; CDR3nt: TGTGCCAGCAGCCAGATGGAGGGAGGGACTAACTATGGCTACACCTTC; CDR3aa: CASSQMEGGTNYGYTF
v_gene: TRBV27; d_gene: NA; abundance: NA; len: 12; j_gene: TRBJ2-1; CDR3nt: TGTGCCAGCAGTCTAGGTTACAATGAGCAGTTCTTC; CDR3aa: CASSLGYNEQFF
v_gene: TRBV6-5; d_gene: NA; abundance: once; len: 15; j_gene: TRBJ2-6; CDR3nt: TGTGCCACTGGAGGAATTGGCTCTGGGGCCAACGTCCTGACTTTC; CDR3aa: CATGGIGSGANVLTF
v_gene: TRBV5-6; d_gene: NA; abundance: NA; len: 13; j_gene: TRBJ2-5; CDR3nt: TGTGCCAGCAGCTCGACTAGTCCAGAGACCCAGTACTTC; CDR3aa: CASSSTSPETQYF
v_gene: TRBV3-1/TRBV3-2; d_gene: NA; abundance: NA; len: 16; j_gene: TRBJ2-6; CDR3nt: TGTGCCAGCAGCCCGCCAGGAGGAACTGGGGCCAACGTCCTGACTTTC; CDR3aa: CASSPPGGTGANVLTF
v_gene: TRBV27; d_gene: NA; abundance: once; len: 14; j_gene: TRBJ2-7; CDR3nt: TGTGCCAGCAGTCCGGGACTTGTAGGAAGCGAGCAGTACTTC; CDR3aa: CASSPGLVGSEQYF
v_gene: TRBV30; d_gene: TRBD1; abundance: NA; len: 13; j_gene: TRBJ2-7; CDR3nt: TGTGCCTGGAACCAGGGGGTAGCCTACGAGCAGTACTTC; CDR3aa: CAWNQGVAYEQYF
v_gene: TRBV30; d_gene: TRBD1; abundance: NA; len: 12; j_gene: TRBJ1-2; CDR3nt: TGTGCCTTGGGGGGACAGGGTAACGGCTACACCTTC; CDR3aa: CALGGQGNGYTF
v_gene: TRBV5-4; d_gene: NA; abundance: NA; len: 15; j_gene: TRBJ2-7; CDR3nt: TGTGCCAGCAGCTTGGAGTCAGGGGTATCCTACGAGCAGTACTTC; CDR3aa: CASSLESGVSYEQYF
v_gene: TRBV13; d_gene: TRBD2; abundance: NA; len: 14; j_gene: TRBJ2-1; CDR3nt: TGTGCCAGCAGCGTAGCGGGAGGTCTCAATGAGCAGTTCTTC; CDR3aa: CASSVAGGLNEQFF
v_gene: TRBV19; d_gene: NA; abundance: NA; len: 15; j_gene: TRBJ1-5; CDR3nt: TGTGCCAGTACCGGACTTGGGCAGAGCAATCAGCCCCAGCATTTT; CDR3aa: CASTGLGQSNQPQHF
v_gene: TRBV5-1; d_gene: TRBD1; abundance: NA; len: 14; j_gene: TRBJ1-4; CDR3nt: TGCGCCAGCAGCCTAGGGACAGGGAACGAAAAACTGTTTTTT; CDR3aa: CASSLGTGNEKLFF
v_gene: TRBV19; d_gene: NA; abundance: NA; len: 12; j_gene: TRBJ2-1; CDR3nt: TGTGCCAGTAGTTTCTTGGCTGATGAGCAGTTCTTC; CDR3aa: CASSFLADEQFF
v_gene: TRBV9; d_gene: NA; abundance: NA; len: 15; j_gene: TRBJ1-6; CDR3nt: TGTGCCAGCAGCGTAGAACAGGGTGAGAATTCACCCCTCCACTTT; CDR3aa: CASSVEQGENSPLHF
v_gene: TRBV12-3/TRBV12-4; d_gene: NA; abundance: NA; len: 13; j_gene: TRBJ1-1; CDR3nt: TGTGCCAGCAGTAAACGACAGTACACTGAAGCTTTCTTT; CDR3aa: CASSKRQYTEAFF
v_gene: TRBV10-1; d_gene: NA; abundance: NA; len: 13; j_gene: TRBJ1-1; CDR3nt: TGCGCCAGCAGTGTCGGGGGAGACACTGAAGCTTTCTTT; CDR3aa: CASSVGGDTEAFF
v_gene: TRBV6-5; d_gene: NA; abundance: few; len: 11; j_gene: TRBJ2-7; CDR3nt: TGTGCCAGCAGTTACGGGGGGGAGCAGTACTTC; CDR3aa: CASSYGGEQYF
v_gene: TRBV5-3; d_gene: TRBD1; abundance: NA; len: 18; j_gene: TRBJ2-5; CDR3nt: TGTGCCAGAAGCTTATTACAGGGGGCGAGGGGAAGGGGAGAGACCCAGTACTTC; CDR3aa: CARSLLQGARGRGETQYF
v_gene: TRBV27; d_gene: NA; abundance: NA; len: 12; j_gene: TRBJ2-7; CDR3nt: TGTGCCAGCAGTCAGGGGACCTACGAGCAGTACTTC; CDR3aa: CASSQGTYEQYF
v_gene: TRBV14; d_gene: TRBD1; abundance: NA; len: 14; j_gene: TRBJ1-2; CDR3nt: TGTGCCAGCAGCCAAGATGGGACAGATAATGGCTACACCTTC; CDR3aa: CASSQDGTDNGYTF
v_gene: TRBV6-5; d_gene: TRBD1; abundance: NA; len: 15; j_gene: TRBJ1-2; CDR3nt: TGTGCCAGCAGGCTCGGGACAGGGGCGACCTATGGCTACACCTTC; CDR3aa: CASRLGTGATYGYTF
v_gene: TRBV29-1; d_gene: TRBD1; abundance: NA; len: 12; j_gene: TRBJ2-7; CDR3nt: TGCAGCGCCACACAAACAGGGGACGAGCAGTACTTC; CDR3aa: CSATQTGDEQYF
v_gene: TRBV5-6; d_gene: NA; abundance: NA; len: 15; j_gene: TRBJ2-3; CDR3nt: TGTGCCAGCAGCTTGGCCGCAAGCTTCACAGATACGCAGTATTTT; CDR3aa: CASSLAASFTDTQYF
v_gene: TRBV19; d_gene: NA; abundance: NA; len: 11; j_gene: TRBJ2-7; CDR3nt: TGTGCCACCACAAAGGGGTACGAGCAGTACTTC; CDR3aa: CATTKGYEQYF
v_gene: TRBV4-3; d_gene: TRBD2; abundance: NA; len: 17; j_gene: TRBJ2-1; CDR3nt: TGCGCCAGCAGCCAAGGGGAGGGACTAGCGGGATGGAATGAGCAGTTCTTC; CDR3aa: CASSQGEGLAGWNEQFF
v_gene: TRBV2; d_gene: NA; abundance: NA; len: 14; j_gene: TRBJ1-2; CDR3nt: TGTGCCAGCATGCGAGACAGACCTAACTATGGCTACACCTTC; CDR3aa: CASMRDRPNYGYTF
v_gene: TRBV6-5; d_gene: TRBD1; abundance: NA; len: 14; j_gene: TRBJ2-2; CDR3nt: TGTGCCAGCAGCCTGGACAGGGGGGTCGGGGAGCTGTTTTTT; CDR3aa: CASSLDRGVGELFF
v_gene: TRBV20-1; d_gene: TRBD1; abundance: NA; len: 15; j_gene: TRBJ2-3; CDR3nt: TGCAGTGCTAGTAAACGGGACAGGGGTACGGATACGCAGTATTTT; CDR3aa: CSASKRDRGTDTQYF
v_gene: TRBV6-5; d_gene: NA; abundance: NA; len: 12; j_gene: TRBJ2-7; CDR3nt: TGTGCCAGCAGTTACTCCGGGGGCGAGCAGTACTTC; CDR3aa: CASSYSGGEQYF
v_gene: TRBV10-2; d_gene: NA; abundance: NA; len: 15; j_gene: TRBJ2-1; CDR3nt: TGCGCCAGCAGTGACACAGGGAGCTCCTACAATGAGCAGTTCTTC; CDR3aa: CASSDTGSSYNEQFF
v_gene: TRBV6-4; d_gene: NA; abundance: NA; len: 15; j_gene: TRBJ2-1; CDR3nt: TGTGCCAGCAGTGACTCTAACAGACCCTACAATGAGCAGTTCTTC; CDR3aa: CASSDSNRPYNEQFF
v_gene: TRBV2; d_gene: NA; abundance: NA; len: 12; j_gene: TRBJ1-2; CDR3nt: TGTGCCAGCAGTGACAGTCACTATGGCTACACCTTC; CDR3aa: CASSDSHYGYTF
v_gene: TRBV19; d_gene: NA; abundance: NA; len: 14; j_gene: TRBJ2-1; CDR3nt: TGTGCCAGTAGTCCCGGAGGTCCCTACAATGAGCAGTTCTTC; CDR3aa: CASSPGGPYNEQFF
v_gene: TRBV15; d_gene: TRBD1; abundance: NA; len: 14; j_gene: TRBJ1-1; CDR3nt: TGTGCCACAGAAGACAGGGGACAACTCACTGAAGCTTTCTTT; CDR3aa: CATEDRGQLTEAFF